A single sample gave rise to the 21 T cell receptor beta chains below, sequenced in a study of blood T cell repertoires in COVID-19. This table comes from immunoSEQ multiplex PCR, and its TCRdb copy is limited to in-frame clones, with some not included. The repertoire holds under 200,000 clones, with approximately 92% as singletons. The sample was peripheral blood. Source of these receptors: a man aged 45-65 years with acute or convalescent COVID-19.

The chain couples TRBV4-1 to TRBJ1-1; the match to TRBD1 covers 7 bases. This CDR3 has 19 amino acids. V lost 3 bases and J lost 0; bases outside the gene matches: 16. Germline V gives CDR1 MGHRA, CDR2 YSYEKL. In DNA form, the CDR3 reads TGCGCCAGCAGCCAGGACATGACCGGGACAGCAAACATGAACACTGAAGCTTTCTTT. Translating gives CASSQDMTGTANMNTEAFF.

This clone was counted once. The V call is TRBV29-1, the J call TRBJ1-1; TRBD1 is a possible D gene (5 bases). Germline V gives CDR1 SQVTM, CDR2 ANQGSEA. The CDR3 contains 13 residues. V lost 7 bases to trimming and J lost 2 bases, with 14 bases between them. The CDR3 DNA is TGCAGCGGGGTGGCAGGGTTAAACACTGAAGCTTTCTTT. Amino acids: CSGVAGLNTEAFF.

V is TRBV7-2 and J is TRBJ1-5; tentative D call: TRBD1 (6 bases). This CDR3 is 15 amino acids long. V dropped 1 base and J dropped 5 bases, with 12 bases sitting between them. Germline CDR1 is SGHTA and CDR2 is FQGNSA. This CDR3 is CASSLGGGRDQPQHF. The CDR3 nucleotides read TGTGCCAGCAGCTTAGGCGGGGGGCGCGATCAGCCCCAGCATTTT.

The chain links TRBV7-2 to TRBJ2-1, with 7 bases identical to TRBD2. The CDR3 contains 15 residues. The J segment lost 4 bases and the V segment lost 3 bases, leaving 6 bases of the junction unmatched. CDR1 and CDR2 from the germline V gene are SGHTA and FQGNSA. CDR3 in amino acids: CASSFRRAGYNEQFF. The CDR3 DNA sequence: TGTGCCAGCAGCTTTAGAAGAGCGGGGTACAATGAGCAGTTCTTC.

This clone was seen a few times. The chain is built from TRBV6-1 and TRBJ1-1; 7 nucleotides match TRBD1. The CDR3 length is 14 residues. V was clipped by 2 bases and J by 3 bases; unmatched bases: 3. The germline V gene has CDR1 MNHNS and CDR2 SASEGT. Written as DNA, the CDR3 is TGTGCCAGCAGTGAATTCGACAGGGACACTGAAGCTTTCTTT. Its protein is CASSEFDRDTEAFF.

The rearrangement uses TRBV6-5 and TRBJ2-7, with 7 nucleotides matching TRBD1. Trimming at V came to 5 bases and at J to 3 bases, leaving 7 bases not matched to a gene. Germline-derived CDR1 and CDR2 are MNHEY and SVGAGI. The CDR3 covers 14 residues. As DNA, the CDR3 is TGTGCCAGCAGTACACGGACAGGAAACTACGAGCAGTACTTC. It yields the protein CASSTRTGNYEQYF.

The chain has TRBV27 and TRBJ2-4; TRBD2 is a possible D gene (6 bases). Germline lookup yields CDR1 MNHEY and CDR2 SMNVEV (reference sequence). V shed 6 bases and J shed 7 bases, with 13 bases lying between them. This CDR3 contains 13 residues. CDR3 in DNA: TGTGCCAGCAGGGCCGCTGGGGGGAACATTCAGTACTTC. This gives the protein CASRAAGGNIQYF.

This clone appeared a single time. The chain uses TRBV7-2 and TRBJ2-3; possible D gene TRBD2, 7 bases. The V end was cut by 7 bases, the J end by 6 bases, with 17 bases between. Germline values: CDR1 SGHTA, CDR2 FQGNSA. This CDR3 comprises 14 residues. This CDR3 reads CASTLRGGRDTQYF. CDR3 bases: TGTGCCAGCACCCTAAGGGGGGGTAGGGATACGCAGTATTTT.

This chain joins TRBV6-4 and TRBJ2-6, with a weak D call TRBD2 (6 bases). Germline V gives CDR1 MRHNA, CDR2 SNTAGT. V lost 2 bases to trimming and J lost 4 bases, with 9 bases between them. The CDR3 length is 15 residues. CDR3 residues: CASSDLASGANVLTF. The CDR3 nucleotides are TGTGCCAGCAGTGACCTAGCGTCCGGGGCCAACGTCCTGACTTTC.

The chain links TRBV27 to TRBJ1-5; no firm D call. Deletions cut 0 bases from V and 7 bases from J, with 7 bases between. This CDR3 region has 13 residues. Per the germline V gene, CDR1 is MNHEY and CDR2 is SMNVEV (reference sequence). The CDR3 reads CASSLSRSQPQHF. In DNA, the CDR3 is TGTGCCAGCAGTTTATCGAGGAGCCAGCCCCAGCATTTT.

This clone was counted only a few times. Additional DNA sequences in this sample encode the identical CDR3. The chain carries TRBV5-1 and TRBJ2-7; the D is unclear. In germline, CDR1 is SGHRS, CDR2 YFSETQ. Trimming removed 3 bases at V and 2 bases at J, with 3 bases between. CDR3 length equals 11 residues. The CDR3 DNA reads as TGCGCCAGCAGCTCTGCCTACGAGCAGTACTTC. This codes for CASSSAYEQYF.

CDR3 residues: CASSQWLGSHEQYV. In DNA, the CDR3 is TGCGCCAGCAGTCAGTGGCTCGGGTCCCACGAGCAGTACGTC. V usage is TRBV23-1 and J usage is TRBJ2-7; D remains ambiguous. TRBV23-1 is designated an ORF whose function remains uncertain. CDR3 size: 14 residues. V dropped 3 bases and J dropped 5 bases, with 14 bases sitting between them.

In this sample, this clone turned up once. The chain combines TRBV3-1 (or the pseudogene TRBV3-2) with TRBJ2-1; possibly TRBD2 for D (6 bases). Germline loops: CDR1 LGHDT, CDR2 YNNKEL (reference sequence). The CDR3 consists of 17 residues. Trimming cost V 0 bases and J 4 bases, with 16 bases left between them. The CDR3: CASSQEPARGLYNEQFF. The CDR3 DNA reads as TGTGCCAGCAGCCAAGAGCCGGCGAGGGGACTTTACAATGAGCAGTTCTTC.

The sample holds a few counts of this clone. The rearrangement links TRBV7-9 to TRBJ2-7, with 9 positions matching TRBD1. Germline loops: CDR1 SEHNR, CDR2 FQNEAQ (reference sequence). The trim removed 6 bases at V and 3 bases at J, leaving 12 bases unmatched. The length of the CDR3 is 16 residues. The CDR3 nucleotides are TGTGCCAGCAGATCAACCGGGACAGGGCTAGACTACGAGCAGTACTTC. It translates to CASRSTGTGLDYEQYF.

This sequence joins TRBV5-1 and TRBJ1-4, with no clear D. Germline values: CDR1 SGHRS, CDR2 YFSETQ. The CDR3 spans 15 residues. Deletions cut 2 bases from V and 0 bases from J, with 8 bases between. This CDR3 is CASSFGRATNEKLFF. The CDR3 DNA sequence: TGCGCCAGCAGCTTTGGGCGTGCAACTAATGAAAAACTGTTTTTT.

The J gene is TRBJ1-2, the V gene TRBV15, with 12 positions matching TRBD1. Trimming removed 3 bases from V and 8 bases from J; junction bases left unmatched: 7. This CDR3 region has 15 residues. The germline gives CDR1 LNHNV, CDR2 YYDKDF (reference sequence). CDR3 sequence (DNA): TGTGCCACCAGCAGCGGGGGACAGGGGGCGGGAGGCTACACCTTC. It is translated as CATSSGGQGAGGYTF.

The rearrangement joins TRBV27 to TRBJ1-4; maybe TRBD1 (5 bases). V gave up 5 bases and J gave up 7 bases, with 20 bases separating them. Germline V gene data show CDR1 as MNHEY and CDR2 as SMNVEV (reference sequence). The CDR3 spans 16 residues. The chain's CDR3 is CASSPGTPPGSEKLFF. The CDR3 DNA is TGTGCCAGCAGTCCAGGGACTCCACCGGGGAGTGAAAAACTGTTTTTT.

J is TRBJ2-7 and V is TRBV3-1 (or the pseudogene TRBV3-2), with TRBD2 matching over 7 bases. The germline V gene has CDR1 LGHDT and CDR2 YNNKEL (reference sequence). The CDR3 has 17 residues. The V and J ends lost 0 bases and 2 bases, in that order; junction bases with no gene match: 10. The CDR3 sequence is CASSQEPGLAVAYEQYV. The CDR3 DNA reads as TGTGCCAGCAGCCAAGAACCTGGTCTAGCGGTCGCCTACGAGCAGTACGTC.

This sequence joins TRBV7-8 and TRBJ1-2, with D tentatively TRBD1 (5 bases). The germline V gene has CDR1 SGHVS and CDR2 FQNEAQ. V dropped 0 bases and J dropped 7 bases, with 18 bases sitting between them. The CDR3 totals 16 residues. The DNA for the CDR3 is TGTGCCAGCAGCTTAGCCCTGGAGGGGCGAGCGGGTGGCTACACCTTC. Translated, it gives CASSLALEGRAGGYTF. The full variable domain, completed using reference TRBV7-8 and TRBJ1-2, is GAGVSQSPRYKVAKRGQDVALRCDPISGHVSLFWYQQALGQGPEFLTYFQNEAQLDKSGLPSDRFFAERPEGSVSTLKIQRTQQEDSAVYLCASSLALEGRAGGYTFGSGTRLTVV.

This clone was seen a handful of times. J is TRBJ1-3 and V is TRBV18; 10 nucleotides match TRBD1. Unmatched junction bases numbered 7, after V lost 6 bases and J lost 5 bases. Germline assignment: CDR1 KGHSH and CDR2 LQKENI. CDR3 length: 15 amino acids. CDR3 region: CASSPPGQGRNTIYF. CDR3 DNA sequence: TGTGCCAGCTCCCCCCCGGGACAGGGGAGAAACACCATATATTTT. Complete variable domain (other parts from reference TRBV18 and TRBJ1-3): NAGVMQNPRHLVRRRGQEARLRCSPMKGHSHVYWYRQLPEEGLKFMVYLQKENIIDESGMPKERFSAEFPKEGPSILRIQQVVRGDSAAYFCASSPPGQGRNTIYFGEGSWLTVV.

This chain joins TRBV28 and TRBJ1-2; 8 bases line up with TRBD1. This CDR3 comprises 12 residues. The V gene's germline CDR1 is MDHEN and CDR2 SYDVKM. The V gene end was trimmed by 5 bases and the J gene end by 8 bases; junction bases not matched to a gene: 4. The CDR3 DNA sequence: TGTGCCAGCAGTGACAGGGGATGGGGCTACACCTTC. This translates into CASSDRGWGYTF.